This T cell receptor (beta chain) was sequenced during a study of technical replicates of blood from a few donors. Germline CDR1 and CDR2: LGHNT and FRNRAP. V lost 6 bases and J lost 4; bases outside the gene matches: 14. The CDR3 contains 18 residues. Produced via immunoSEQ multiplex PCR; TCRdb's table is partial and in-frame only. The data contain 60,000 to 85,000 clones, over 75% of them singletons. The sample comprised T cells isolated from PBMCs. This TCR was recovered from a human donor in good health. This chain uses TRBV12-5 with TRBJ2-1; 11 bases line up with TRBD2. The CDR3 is CASGSPDGLAGLYNEQFF. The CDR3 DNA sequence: TGTGCTAGTGGCTCCCCCGACGGACTAGCGGGTCTATACAATGAGCAGTTCTTC.